The 10 T cell receptor beta chains below were found in one sample sequenced in a study of T cells in Graves' hyperthyroidism and ophthalmopathy. Using RNA transcripts as the source, TCR beta CDR3 regions were amplified. Primed by the HTBI set, a first-round RT-PCR was run on the TCR CDR3. TCRdb called the multiplex PCR reads again in MiXCR, with one record for every CDR3 protein. The top ten clones hold approximately 13% of a sample with approximately 430,000 distinct CDR3 sequences, roughly 14% of them seen once. Sample: blood. These receptors all stem from a young man with Graves' ophthalmopathy.

The V gene is TRBV18, the J gene TRBJ2-7, with 13 bases that match TRBD2. V trimming: 3 bases; J trimming: 2 bases; junction bases outside the gene matches: 4. Per the germline V gene, CDR1 is KGHSH and CDR2 is LQKENI. CDR3 length: 16 residues. CDR3 in amino acids: CASSPLGTSGTYEQYF. The CDR3 coding sequence is TGTGCCAGCTCACCCCTAGGGACTAGCGGGACCTACGAGCAGTACTTC.

This clonotype was seen more than once but under ten times. The CDR3 DNA is TGTGCCAGTAGTATAAACAGGGACCCCTACAATGAGCAGTTCTTC. Translating it yields CASSINRDPYNEQFF. V is TRBV19 and J is TRBJ2-1; a weak D match, TRBD1 (6 bases). The CDR3 is 15 amino acids. Germline CDR1 reads LNHDA; CDR2 reads SQIVND (reference sequence). V shed 2 bases and J shed 2 bases, with 10 bases lying between them.

This clonotype was detected ten times or more. The rearrangement uses TRBV7-3 and TRBJ2-3; D is possibly TRBD1 or TRBD2 (6 bases each). Deletions cut 1 base from V and 4 bases from J, with 12 bases between. CDR3 length equals 15 residues. Germline V gene lookup returns CDR1 SGHTA and CDR2 FQGTGA. The CDR3 sequence: CASSLIPGEADTQYF. The CDR3 nucleotides are TGTGCCAGCAGCTTAATACCAGGGGAGGCAGATACGCAGTATTTT.

Ten or more counts support this clonotype. The chain carries TRBV3-1 and TRBJ1-1; possibly TRBD1 for D (5 bases). CDR1 and CDR2 from the germline V gene are LGHDT and YNNKEL (reference sequence). The CDR3 has 15 residues. Trimming pared 5 bases from V and 1 base from J, leaving 14 bases between. CDR3 amino acids: CASSFRGTENTEAFF. DNA of the CDR3: TGTGCCAGCAGCTTCAGAGGGACCGAGAACACTGAAGCTTTCTTT.

This clonotype was counted many times. The chain employs TRBV20-1 and TRBJ1-1; D may be TRBD1 (5 bases). The CDR3 contains 12 residues. Germline V gene data show CDR1 as DFQATT and CDR2 as SNEGSKA (reference sequence). V was clipped by 4 bases and J by 2 bases, with 8 bases between them. In DNA, the CDR3 is TGCAGTGCTATGGGGCCTAACACTGAAGCTTTCTTT. Translated, it gives CSAMGPNTEAFF.

V usage is TRBV6-1 and J usage is TRBJ1-2; 8 nucleotides align to TRBD1. The germline CDR1 and CDR2 sequences are MNHNS and SASEGT. V lost 2 bases and J lost 7; bases outside the gene matches: 6. The CDR3 totals 14 residues. The CDR3 sequence is CASSESGGSSGYTF. The CDR3 nucleotides read TGTGCCAGCAGTGAATCAGGGGGCTCGAGTGGCTACACCTTC.

V gene TRBV6-1 combines with J gene TRBJ2-6, with TRBD2 matching over 7 bases. Trimming took 4 bases from V and 4 from J; bases not matched to a gene: 4. Germline CDR1 reads MNHNS; CDR2 reads SASEGT. CDR3 length: 15 amino acids. The CDR3 reads CASSASGRGANVLTF. The CDR3 DNA sequence: TGTGCCAGCAGTGCTAGCGGTCGCGGGGCCAACGTCCTGACTTTC.

This rearrangement joins TRBV9 to TRBJ2-7; D is perhaps TRBD1 (5 bases). Germline values: CDR1 SGDLS, CDR2 YYNGEE. The CDR3 runs 14 residues. V lost 1 base to trimming and J lost 3 bases, with 11 bases between them. The chain's CDR3 is CASSVTDSVYEQYF. The CDR3 region has the DNA TGTGCCAGCAGCGTAACAGACAGTGTCTACGAGCAGTACTTC.

In its sample, this clonotype was seen many times. This sequence joins TRBV9 and TRBJ2-5; 9 bases line up with TRBD2. V gave up 0 bases and J gave up 4 bases; unmatched junction bases: 13. The CDR3 consists of 18 residues. Germline-derived CDR1 and CDR2 are SGDLS and YYNGEE. For the CDR3, the DNA is TGTGCCAGCAGCGTAGGGACTTTAGCGGGAGTATCCGGAGAGACCCAGTACTTC. Its protein is CASSVGTLAGVSGETQYF.

This clonotype was observed many times. The chain employs TRBV10-3 and TRBJ2-7; D may be TRBD1 (6 bases). The V gene's germline CDR1 is ENHRY and CDR2 SYGVKD. The CDR3 extends over 13 amino acids. Deletions cut 7 bases from V and 0 bases from J, with 10 bases between. CDR3 coding DNA: TGTGCCATCACCAGGGGTAGCTCCTACGAGCAGTACTTC. It encodes CAITRGSSYEQYF.